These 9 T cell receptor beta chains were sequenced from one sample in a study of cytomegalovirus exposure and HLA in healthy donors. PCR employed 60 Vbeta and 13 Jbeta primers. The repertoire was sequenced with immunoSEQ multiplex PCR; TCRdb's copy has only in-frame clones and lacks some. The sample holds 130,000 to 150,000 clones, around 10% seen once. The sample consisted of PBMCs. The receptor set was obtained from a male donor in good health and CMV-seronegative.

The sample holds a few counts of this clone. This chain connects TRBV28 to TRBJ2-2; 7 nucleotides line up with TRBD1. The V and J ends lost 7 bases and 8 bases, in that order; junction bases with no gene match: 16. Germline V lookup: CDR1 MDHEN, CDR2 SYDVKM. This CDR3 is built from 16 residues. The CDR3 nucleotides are TGTGCCAGCAATTCCCCGGGACAGTCGGTTTCGGGGGAGCTGTTTTTT. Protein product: CASNSPGQSVSGELFF.

CDR3 loop: CASSQDSGLAGADTQYF. The CDR3 DNA sequence: TGCGCCAGCAGCCAAGATTCGGGACTAGCGGGAGCAGATACGCAGTATTTT. The chain recombines TRBV4-3 with TRBJ2-3; TRBD2 aligns across 14 bases. V lost 0 bases and J lost 4; bases outside the gene matches: 3. CDR3 length equals 17 residues. Germline V CDR1 and CDR2: LGHNA, YSLEER.

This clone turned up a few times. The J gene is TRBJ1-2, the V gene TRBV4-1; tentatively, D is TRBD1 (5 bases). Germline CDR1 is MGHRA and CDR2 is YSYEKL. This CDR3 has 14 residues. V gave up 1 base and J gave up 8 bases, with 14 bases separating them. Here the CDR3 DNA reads TGCGCCAGCAGCCAAGGGGTCAGGGAAGGAGGCTACACCTTC. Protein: CASSQGVREGGYTF.

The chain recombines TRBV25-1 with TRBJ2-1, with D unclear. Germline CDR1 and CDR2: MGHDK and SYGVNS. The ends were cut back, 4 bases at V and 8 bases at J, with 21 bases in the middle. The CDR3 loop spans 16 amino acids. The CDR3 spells CASSGAPGRWIDEQFF. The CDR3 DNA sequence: TGTGCCAGCAGTGGGGCCCCCGGCAGGTGGATCGATGAGCAGTTCTTC.

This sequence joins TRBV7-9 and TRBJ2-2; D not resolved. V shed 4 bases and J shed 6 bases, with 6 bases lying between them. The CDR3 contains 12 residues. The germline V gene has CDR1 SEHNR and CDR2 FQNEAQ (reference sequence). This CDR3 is CASSSPAGELFF. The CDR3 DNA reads TGTGCCAGCAGCTCCCCTGCCGGGGAGCTGTTTTTT.

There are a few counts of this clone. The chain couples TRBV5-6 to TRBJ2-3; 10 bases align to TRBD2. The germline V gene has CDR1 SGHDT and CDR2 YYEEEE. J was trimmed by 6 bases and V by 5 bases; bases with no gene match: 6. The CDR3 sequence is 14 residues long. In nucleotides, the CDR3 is TGTGCCAGCAGACATAGCGGGGGGCGGGATACGCAGTATTTT. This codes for CASRHSGGRDTQYF.

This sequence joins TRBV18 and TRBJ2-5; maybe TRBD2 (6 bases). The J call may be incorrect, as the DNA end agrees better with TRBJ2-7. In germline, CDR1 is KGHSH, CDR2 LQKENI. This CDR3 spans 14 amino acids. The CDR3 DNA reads TGTGCCAGCTCACCGTCTGGGGGAGGCTACGAGCAGTACTTC. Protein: CASSPSGGGYEQYF.

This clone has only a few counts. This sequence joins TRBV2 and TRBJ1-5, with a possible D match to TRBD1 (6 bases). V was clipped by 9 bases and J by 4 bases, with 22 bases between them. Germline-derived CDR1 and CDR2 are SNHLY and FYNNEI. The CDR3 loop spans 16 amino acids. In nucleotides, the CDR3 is TGTGCCAGTAGGCGTGGCACGACAGGTTTTAATCAGCCCCAGCATTTT. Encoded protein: CASRRGTTGFNQPQHF.

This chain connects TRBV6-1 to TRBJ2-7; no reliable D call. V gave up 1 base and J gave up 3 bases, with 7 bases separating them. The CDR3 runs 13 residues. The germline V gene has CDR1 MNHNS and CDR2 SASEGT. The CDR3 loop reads CASSEGLDYEQYF. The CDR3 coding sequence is TGTGCCAGCAGTGAAGGGCTAGACTACGAGCAGTACTTC.